One T cell receptor (beta chain) is described in this entry. CDR1 and CDR2 (germline): SNHLY, FYNNEI. V dropped 8 bases and J dropped 6 bases, with 23 bases sitting between them. There are 15 residues in the CDR3. The entry originates in a study of blood T cells in healthy people across ages. The second PCR ran roughly 7 to 11 cycles with a sample-barcoded 5' primer and J-beta primers. TCRdb recomputed calls from the 5' RACE reads with MiXCR, one row per CDR3 protein. The data show about 600,000 distinct CDR3 sequences, with 40% to 55% seen just once and just under 25% held by the top ten. The V call is TRBV2, the J call TRBJ2-7, with D perhaps TRBD1 or TRBD2 (5 bases each). This receptor was taken from a man older than 75 in good health. Sequencing was performed on blood. The CDR3 coding sequence is TGTGCCAGCTTTCGGGGACCCCTAGAAATGGGCGAGCAGTACTTC. Protein: CASFRGPLEMGEQYF.